The 12 T cell receptor beta chains below all came from one sample that was sequenced in a study of T cells in Graves' hyperthyroidism and ophthalmopathy (dated by TCRdb to the late 2010s). Library construction relied on multiplex PCR. The data were produced on an Illumina HiSeq 2000. TCR beta CDR3 regions were amplified from RNA transcripts. The first round of RT-PCR for the TCR CDR3 was performed with the HTBI primer set and the Qiagen OneStep RT-PCR kit. TCRdb trimmed public reads at Q25 via fastp, called clones via MiXCR and kept in-frame beta chains. A single entry per CDR3 protein holds the most common genes and DNA from its merged rows. A total of about 590,000 distinct CDR3 sequences appear in this sample, 14% of them only once. The top ten clonotypes cover less than 9% of the sample. The sequencing input was blood. The receptors were sampled from a woman aged 18-35 years with Graves' ophthalmopathy.

This clonotype was seen ten or more times. The chain links TRBV12-3 or TRBV12-4 to TRBJ2-3; 8 bases are a match to TRBD2. With V trimmed by 2 bases and J by 1 base, 2 bases remained unmatched. This CDR3 has 15 amino acids. The CDR3: CASSLREGGTDTQYF. The CDR3 bases are TGTGCCAGCAGTTTACGGGAGGGGGGCACAGATACGCAGTATTTT.

The CDR3 DNA sequence: TGCGCCAGCAGCTTGCTGGGTACGGCCTACAATGAGCAGTTCTTC. It encodes CASSLLGTAYNEQFF. The chain recombines TRBV5-1 with TRBJ2-1; no clear D. CDR3 length equals 15 residues. In germline, CDR1 is SGHRS, CDR2 YFSETQ. Trimming shortened V by 1 base and J by 2 bases, and 10 bases separated the two germline ends.

The V and J genes are TRBV14 and TRBJ2-7, with a tentative D call TRBD1 (6 bases). The CDR3 has 15 residues. The V end was cut by 1 base, the J end by 3 bases, with 13 bases between. Per the germline V gene, CDR1 is SGHDN and CDR2 is FVKESK. The CDR3 is CASSQGLGTNYEQYF. CDR3 DNA: TGTGCCAGCAGCCAAGGGCTGGGGACAAACTACGAGCAGTACTTC.

The chain combines TRBV27 with TRBJ1-5; 9 bases align to TRBD1. CDR1 MNHEY and CDR2 SMNVEV come from the germline V gene (reference sequence). The CDR3 spans 14 residues. V dropped 1 base and J dropped 12; count of bases not matched to a gene: 7. The CDR3 region has the DNA TGTGCCAGCAGTTTATTACCGACAGGGGGAAACCAGCATTTT. It is translated as CASSLLPTGGNQHF.

The rearrangement joins TRBV19 to TRBJ1-2, with D uncertain. Trimming removed 7 bases from V and 0 bases from J, with 9 bases in between. Germline CDR1 reads LNHDA; CDR2 reads SQIVND (reference sequence). This CDR3 is built from 13 residues. CDR3 nucleotides: TGTGCCAGTAACGAGCGCTCTAACTATGGCTACACCTTC. Its translation: CASNERSNYGYTF.

This clonotype was seen once. J is TRBJ2-2 and V is TRBV4-3, with D tentatively TRBD2 (6 bases). Germline CDR1 and CDR2: LGHNA and YSLEER. The CDR3 extends over 15 amino acids. Trimming removed 5 bases from V and 3 bases from J, with 13 bases in between. CDR3 region: CASSSRRGYTGELFF. CDR3 in DNA: TGCGCCAGCAGCTCAAGGCGGGGCTACACCGGGGAGCTGTTTTTT.

This clonotype was observed many times. The chain links TRBV12-3 or TRBV12-4 to TRBJ2-3; 9 nucleotides agree with TRBD2. The CDR3 is 16 residues long. V gave up 5 bases and J gave up 1 base; unmatched junction bases: 7. The CDR3 nucleotides are TGTGCCAGCAGTCCTAGACTAGCGGTCGGCACAGATACGCAGTATTTT. This codes for CASSPRLAVGTDTQYF.

This clonotype has just a few counts. The chain uses TRBV29-1 and TRBJ1-2, with 9 bases aligning to TRBD1. The CDR3 loop spans 13 amino acids. Per the germline V gene, CDR1 is SQVTM and CDR2 is ANQGSEA. Trimming at V came to 3 bases and at J to 5 bases, leaving 4 bases not matched to a gene. The CDR3 loop is CSVDRTGAYGYTF. For the CDR3, the DNA is TGCAGCGTTGACAGGACAGGGGCGTATGGCTACACCTTC. The full variable domain, its missing parts supplied by reference TRBV29-1 and TRBJ1-2, is SAVISQKPSRDICQRGTSLTIQCQVDSQVTMMFWYRQQPGQSLTLIATANQGSEATYESGFVIDKFPISRPNLTFSTLTVSNMSPEDSSIYLCSVDRTGAYGYTFGSGTRLTVV.

At least ten counts were recorded for this clonotype. V and J are TRBV2 and TRBJ2-3, with D unclear. The CDR3 loop spans 14 amino acids. Trimming pared 7 bases from V and 2 bases from J, leaving 13 bases between. Germline lookup yields CDR1 SNHLY and CDR2 FYNNEI. CDR3 in DNA: TGTGCCAGCAAAGATTGGGAATACACAGATACGCAGTATTTT. Translating gives CASKDWEYTDTQYF.

This clonotype was seen at least ten times. The chain combines TRBV6-5 with TRBJ2-1, with unresolved D. Germline CDR1 reads MNHEY; CDR2 reads SVGAGI. Trimming pared 2 bases from V and 1 base from J, leaving 9 bases between. The CDR3 covers 15 residues. The CDR3 loop is CASSYGRGSYNEQFF. CDR3 DNA: TGTGCCAGCAGTTACGGTCGCGGATCCTACAATGAGCAGTTCTTC.

This clonotype was picked up many times. The chain links TRBV3-1 to TRBJ2-5; tentatively, D is TRBD2 (5 bases). The germline gives CDR1 LGHDT, CDR2 YNNKEL (reference sequence). This CDR3 spans 13 amino acids. With 1 base removed from V and 4 bases from J, the gap between germline ends came to 7 bases. The CDR3: CASSQGRGETQYF. CDR3 nucleotides: TGTGCCAGCAGCCAAGGTCGGGGAGAGACCCAGTACTTC.

J is TRBJ1-1 and V is TRBV10-3; D is possibly TRBD1 (5 bases). In germline, CDR1 is ENHRY, CDR2 SYGVKD. This CDR3 contains 13 residues. Trimming cost V 6 bases and J 6 bases, with 14 bases left between them. CDR3 coding DNA: TGTGCCATCAGCCCTAACCGGGACGCTGAAGCTTTCTTT. Translation gives CAISPNRDAEAFF.